The clone carrying this TCR beta chain appeared once. The sample originates from a study of blood T cell repertoires in COVID-19. Study information: Sources were T cells, B-cell-depleted T cells, or PBMCs; the material itself was cDNA or gDNA.

V shed 4 bases, J shed 9 bases, and the junction held 3 bases outside the gene matches. This CDR3 has 12 residues. CDR1 and CDR2 from the germline V gene are KGHSH and LQKENI. Authors' analysis steps: Amplification of reference gene primers provided the estimated nucleated cell counts. Assay used: immunoSEQ multiplex PCR; TCRdb lists only in-frame clones, some missing. V and J calls and clone size are as listed in that table; D and trimming were resolved from the DNA. The repertoire includes 20,000 or so clones, around 90% of them detected once, and 3% to 3.5% sits in the top ten. The chain uses TRBV18 and TRBJ2-1; 7 nucleotides agree with TRBD1. Material: peripheral blood. This clonotype was sampled from a human donor in a cohort sampled during active COVID-19. CDR3 sequence: CASSRQGGEQFF. CDR3 DNA: TGTGCCAGCTCACGACAGGGTGGTGAGCAGTTCTTC.